These 7 T cell receptor beta chains originate from one sample sequenced in a study of blood T cell repertoires in COVID-19. Some clones are missing from TCRdb's copy, which holds only in-frame ones; the method was immunoSEQ multiplex PCR. The sample carries over 250,000 clones, more than 85% recorded once. Input material: peripheral blood. The receptors derive from a person between 18 and 30 years old with COVID-19, enrolled during active disease.

V usage is TRBV5-4 and J usage is TRBJ2-3; D is possibly TRBD2 (6 bases). Germline V gene lookup returns CDR1 SGHNT and CDR2 YYREEE (reference sequence). This CDR3 has 16 amino acids. The V end lost 5 bases, the J end lost 3 bases, and 19 bases lay between the germline ends. CDR3 amino acids: CASSSELEGRTDTQYF. As DNA, the CDR3 is TGTGCCAGCAGTTCAGAGCTGGAGGGCCGTACAGATACGCAGTATTTT.

The chain recombines TRBV7-9 with TRBJ2-7; D might be TRBD1 (5 bases). V was pared by 5 bases and J by 5 bases, with 13 bases between. The CDR3 sequence is 13 residues long. Per germline, CDR1 SEHNR and CDR2 FQNEAQ (reference sequence). The CDR3, as DNA: TGTGCCAGCAGCCTGGCAGGGCACCACGAGCAGTACTTC. It specifies CASSLAGHHEQYF.

The rearrangement joins TRBV7-8 to TRBJ2-5; 13 bases map to TRBD2. CDR3 length equals 16 residues. The J segment lost 5 bases and the V segment lost 4 bases, leaving 7 bases of the junction unmatched. CDR1 SGHVS and CDR2 FQNEAQ come from the germline V gene. The CDR3 coding sequence is TGTGCCAGCAGCTGGACTAGCGGGAGAATCGGGGAGACCCAGTACTTC. This encodes CASSWTSGRIGETQYF.

The chain links TRBV19 to TRBJ2-1; TRBD2 agrees at 13 bases. J gave up 4 bases and V 0 bases, and 3 bases lay outside the gene matches. Germline V gene lookup returns CDR1 LNHDA and CDR2 SQIVND (reference sequence). The CDR3 extends over 17 amino acids. The DNA for the CDR3 is TGTGCCAGTAGTATAGACGGGACTAGCGGGGATTACAATGAGCAGTTCTTC. It codes for CASSIDGTSGDYNEQFF.

This clone has a single count. The chain uses TRBV18 and TRBJ1-4; no clear D. The germline V and J ends were trimmed by 1 base and 8 bases, with 11 bases remaining between them. The CDR3 sequence is 14 residues long. Germline assignment: CDR1 KGHSH and CDR2 LQKENI. CDR3 in DNA: TGTGCCAGCTCACCACAGGGAAGAGGGGAAAAACTGTTTTTT. This encodes CASSPQGRGEKLFF.

The chain recombines TRBV9 with TRBJ2-3, with 8 nucleotides matching TRBD2. CDR3 length: 14 residues. With 3 bases clipped from V and 3 bases from J, the junction kept 3 bases outside the gene matches. CDR1 is SGDLS, CDR2 YYNGEE, per germline. CDR3 DNA: TGTGCCAGCAGCGCGGGAGGGTCGACAGATACGCAGTATTTT. Encoded protein: CASSAGGSTDTQYF.

V usage is TRBV19 and J usage is TRBJ2-5, with D perhaps TRBD2 (6 bases). V was shortened by 11 bases and J by 4 bases, with 17 bases between the two germline ends. The length of the CDR3 is 13 residues. Germline CDR1 is LNHDA and CDR2 is SQIVND (reference sequence). The CDR3 DNA is TGTGCCGCCTCGGACGGGGGAATAGAGACCCAGTACTTC. Its translation: CAASDGGIETQYF.